Listed here is a single TCR beta chain. Its specificity is unknown. The data stem from a study of shared clonotypes between healthy human individuals. Study-level results: Clonotypes which were not shared had lower generation probabilities than clonotypes that all four donors shared.

Profiled with immunoSEQ multiplex PCR; TCRdb holds only in-frame clones, not every one. The data contain about 1 million clones, about 77% of them singletons. Naive CD45RA+ and memory CD45RA-negative subsets were split from CD4+ cells. The sample taken for sequencing was memory CD4+ T cells sorted from blood. Noted subset: CD45RA-negative fraction. The source is a young man in good health.

In nucleotides, the CDR3 is TGTGCCAGCAGTGAAGCGATACAGGGAAGGGGATACGAGCAGTACTTC. Translation gives CASSEAIQGRGYEQYF. The gene calls are TRBV6-1 and TRBJ2-7; TRBD1 might be the D (6 bases). Germline V gene data show CDR1 as MNHNS and CDR2 as SASEGT. This CDR3 region has 16 residues. V shed 0 bases and J shed 4 bases, with 16 bases lying between them.